The 18 T cell receptor beta chains presented below share a single source sample, sequenced in a study of TIL therapy for anti-PD-1-resistant metastatic lung cancer. Time point: pre-treatment sample, taken before nivolumab and TIL therapy. Most excised metastases sampled were pleural nodules or supraclavicular lymph nodes. Sequencing used immunoSEQ v3. The data were produced by immunoSEQ multiplex PCR, yet TCRdb's version contains in-frame clones alone and is incomplete. The sample holds 25,000 to 30,000 clones, less than 65% seen once. The specimen comprised tumor tissue, sampled at baseline. Receptors originate from a woman aged 30 to 85 with non-small cell lung cancer.

Comments on this clone: Other DNA variants within this sample encode the same CDR3. The V call is TRBV6-5, the J call TRBJ2-7; D is perhaps TRBD1 (6 bases). The CDR3 is 14 residues long. CDR1 and CDR2 from the germline V gene are MNHEY and SVGAGI. Trimming shortened V by 6 bases and J by 2 bases, and 14 bases separated the two germline ends. The CDR3 sequence is CASSLQGPAYEQYF. As DNA, the CDR3 is TGTGCCAGCAGCCTACAGGGTCCTGCCTACGAGCAGTACTTC.

The chain combines TRBV11-2 with TRBJ1-6, with D possibly matching TRBD1 (5 bases). V was cut by 1 base and J by 6 bases, with 10 bases left in between. CDR1 and CDR2 from the germline V gene are SGHAT and FQNNGV. There are 15 residues in the CDR3. CDR3 in DNA: TGTGCCAGCAGCTTAGCCCCAGGGTTTAATTCACCCCTCCACTTT. Its translation is CASSLAPGFNSPLHF.

The chain is built from TRBV6-6 and TRBJ1-3; D gene ambiguous. V was pared by 7 bases and J by 7 bases, with 17 bases between. Germline CDR1 and CDR2: MNHNY and SVGAGI (reference sequence). The CDR3 covers 14 residues. The CDR3 DNA follows: TGTGCCAGCATGGCAGCCCAGCTCGGGAACACCATATATTTT. It specifies CASMAAQLGNTIYF.

This clone was detected only a few times. The chain employs TRBV29-1 and TRBJ2-7; tentatively, D is TRBD2 (6 bases). Germline V gives CDR1 SQVTM, CDR2 ANQGSEA. Trimming cost V 4 bases and J 3 bases, with 10 bases left between them. The length of the CDR3 is 12 residues. CDR3 sequence reads: CSVAGELYEQYF. The CDR3 coding sequence is TGCAGCGTTGCGGGGGAGCTCTACGAGCAGTACTTC.

V gene TRBV12-5 combines with J gene TRBJ2-1; unclear D gene. CDR1 is LGHNT, CDR2 FRNRAP, per germline. The CDR3 covers 12 residues. Between the trimmed V and J ends, which lost 5 bases and 8 bases, there was a span of 10 bases. This CDR3 reads CASGRDLYEQFF. The CDR3 nucleotides are TGTGCTAGTGGTCGCGACCTTTATGAGCAGTTCTTC.

The gene calls are TRBV27 and TRBJ2-7; D gene ambiguous. The CDR3 length is 15 residues. Germline V gene data show CDR1 as MNHEY and CDR2 as SMNVEV (reference sequence). With 6 bases removed from V and 7 bases from J, the gap between germline ends came to 22 bases. The CDR3 sequence is CASSPRLAPIGEQYF. DNA for the CDR3: TGTGCCAGCAGCCCTCGGTTAGCTCCCATAGGAGAGCAGTACTTC.

The rearrangement links TRBV6-1 to TRBJ1-1; 12 bases are shared with TRBD1. CDR1 is MNHNS, CDR2 SASEGT, per germline. There are 14 residues in the CDR3. Trimming at V came to 6 bases and at J to 8 bases, leaving 7 bases not matched to a gene. The CDR3 is CASSVSGQGAEAFF. Written as DNA, the CDR3 is TGTGCCAGCAGCGTATCGGGACAGGGGGCCGAAGCTTTCTTT.

The rearrangement joins TRBV7-8 to TRBJ1-5; the match to TRBD1 covers 8 bases. CDR1 SGHVS and CDR2 FQNEAQ come from the germline V gene. J gave up 2 bases and V 4 bases, and 10 bases lay outside the gene matches. CDR3 size: 17 residues. The CDR3 here is CASSSTGAGGGNQPQHF. CDR3 DNA: TGTGCCAGCAGCTCGACAGGGGCAGGAGGTGGCAATCAGCCCCAGCATTTT.

The chain uses TRBV6-1 and TRBJ2-5; TRBD2 agrees at 8 bases. Looked up from germline, CDR1 is MNHNS and CDR2 is SASEGT. This CDR3 spans 14 amino acids. Losses at the gene ends were 6 bases for V and 0 bases for J; bases not matched to a gene: 3. CDR3 residues: CASSPGGYQETQYF. The CDR3 DNA reads TGTGCCAGCAGCCCGGGAGGGTACCAAGAGACCCAGTACTTC.

This chain connects TRBV2 to TRBJ2-7; D is unresolved. The CDR3 has 14 residues. Trimming pared 2 bases from V and 6 bases from J, leaving 14 bases between. Germline V gene lookup returns CDR1 SNHLY and CDR2 FYNNEI. In nucleotides, the CDR3 is TGTGCCAGCAGTGAATTGTTACAGTTCGGCGAGCAGTACTTC. This codes for CASSELLQFGEQYF.

This clone was counted a few times. The chain combines TRBV6-6 with TRBJ1-2, with 10 positions matching TRBD1. The CDR3 is made up of 14 amino acids. Per the germline V gene, CDR1 is MNHNY and CDR2 is SVGAGI (reference sequence). The J segment lost 2 bases and the V segment lost 5 bases, leaving 2 bases of the junction unmatched. The CDR3 nucleotides are TGTGCCAGCAGTCCGACAGGGGGCAACTATGGCTACACCTTC. It specifies CASSPTGGNYGYTF.

V usage is TRBV7-9 and J usage is TRBJ2-3, with unresolved D. The CDR3 has 15 residues. V shed 5 bases and J shed 0 bases, with 12 bases lying between them. The germline gives CDR1 SEHNR, CDR2 FQNEAQ (reference sequence). CDR3 residues: CASSPLTQSTDTQYF. CDR3 bases: TGTGCCAGCAGCCCGTTGACTCAGAGCACAGATACGCAGTATTTT.

This chain joins TRBV28 and TRBJ2-1; possible D gene TRBD2, 5 bases. The CDR3 totals 12 residues. CDR1 is MDHEN, CDR2 SYDVKM, per germline. The V gene lost 7 bases and the J gene lost 6 bases, with 10 bases spanning the gap. The CDR3 bases are TGTGCCAGCACGCAAGCGGCCAATGAGCAGTTCTTC. This gives the protein CASTQAANEQFF.

The chain recombines TRBV5-6 with TRBJ1-5; 9 positions match TRBD1. The CDR3 totals 15 residues. The germline V gene has CDR1 SGHDT and CDR2 YYEEEE. The junction had 9 bases not matched to a gene; V was cut back by 3 bases and J by 8 bases. The CDR3 DNA is TGTGCCAGCAGCTGGGGACAGGGCGGATCGGAGCCCCAGCATTTT. This codes for CASSWGQGGSEPQHF.

The chain couples TRBV7-2 to TRBJ2-3; D not resolved. Trimming stripped 8 bases from V and 2 bases from J, with 14 bases between. This CDR3 has 14 residues. CDR1 and CDR2 (germline): SGHTA, FQGNSA. Here the CDR3 reads CASGRLSLTDTQYF. CDR3 bases: TGTGCCAGCGGCAGACTCTCACTCACAGATACGCAGTATTTT. Filled out from reference TRBV7-2 and TRBJ2-3, the complete variable domain reads GAGVSQSPSNKVTEKGKDVELRCDPISGHTALYWYRQSLGQGLEFLIYFQGNSAPDKSGLPSDRFSAERTGGSVSTLTIQRTQQEDSAVYLCASGRLSLTDTQYFGPGTRLTVL.

This clone was seen a few times. This chain links TRBV2 with TRBJ1-5, with no clear D. Trimming removed 6 bases from V and 6 bases from J, with 12 bases in between. Germline CDR1 is SNHLY and CDR2 is FYNNEI. The CDR3 is 13 residues long. CDR3 loop: CASSSSGFQPQHF. CDR3 coding DNA: TGTGCCAGCAGCTCCTCCGGGTTTCAGCCCCAGCATTTT.

This clone is medium-sized in the sample. This sequence joins TRBV11-2 and TRBJ1-2; tentatively, D is TRBD1 (5 bases). The length of the CDR3 is 15 residues. Germline V lookup: CDR1 SGHAT, CDR2 FQNNGV. The germline V and J ends were trimmed by 4 bases and 1 base, with 13 bases remaining between them. In DNA form, the CDR3 reads TGTGCCAGCAGCTCCATAGACAGACATAACTATGGCTACACCTTC. Translated: CASSSIDRHNYGYTF.

V usage is TRBV4-1 and J usage is TRBJ2-2; maybe TRBD2 (6 bases). Deletions cut 8 bases from V and 4 bases from J, with 17 bases between. This CDR3 comprises 15 residues. Germline CDR1 MGHRA, CDR2 YSYEKL. The CDR3 here is CASFNRAGSTGELFF. Here the CDR3 DNA reads TGCGCCAGCTTTAATAGGGCCGGGAGCACCGGGGAGCTGTTTTTT.